This TCR beta chain derives from a study of shared clonotypes between healthy human individuals. Notes on the study in general: Large sequencing depth failed to make sorted-subset sequencing complete, rarefaction showed. Memory subsets had estimated richness that was generally smaller than that of naive subsets.

Deep level was the assay's run setting. Libraries were prepared by immunoSEQ multiplex PCR; TCRdb keeps only in-frame clonotypes and omits some of them. The sample holds approximately 1.4 million clones, around 98% seen once. Concerning this clone: Antigen: not known.

The sequence derives from a man aged 30-40 years in good health. Sequencing was performed on naive CD4+ T cells sorted from blood. Subset here: CD45RA+ positively selected.

CDR3 in amino acids: CATSGGGYNEQFF. In DNA, the CDR3 is TGTGCCACCTCTGGGGGGGGCTACAATGAGCAGTTCTTC. The rearrangement links TRBV10-3 to TRBJ2-1; 7 bases line up with TRBD2. CDR3 size: 13 residues. The junction had 6 bases not matched to a gene; V was cut back by 10 bases and J by 3 bases. Germline V lookup: CDR1 ENHRY, CDR2 SYGVKD.